This record covers a single TCR beta chain. The sample is drawn from a study of T cell changes during pregnancy in multiple sclerosis. Repertoires were generated with immunoSEQ multiplex PCR, while TCRdb's copy carries only in-frame clones and drops some. The repertoire holds approximately 30,000 clones, with roughly nine tenths as singletons. V gave up 2 bases and J gave up 5 bases; unmatched junction bases: 1. Germline CDR1 reads MNHEY; CDR2 reads SMNVEV (reference sequence). The CDR3 consists of 14 residues. The sequence derives from a female donor with multiple sclerosis, enrolled in a pregnancy study. The V call is TRBV27, the J call TRBJ1-5; 9 nucleotides match TRBD1. Here the sequenced sample was CD8+ T cells from peripheral blood mononuclear cells, taken before pregnancy. In DNA form, the CDR3 reads TGTGCCAGCAGTTTAACAGGGGGCGATCAGCCCCAGCATTTT. It specifies CASSLTGGDQPQHF.